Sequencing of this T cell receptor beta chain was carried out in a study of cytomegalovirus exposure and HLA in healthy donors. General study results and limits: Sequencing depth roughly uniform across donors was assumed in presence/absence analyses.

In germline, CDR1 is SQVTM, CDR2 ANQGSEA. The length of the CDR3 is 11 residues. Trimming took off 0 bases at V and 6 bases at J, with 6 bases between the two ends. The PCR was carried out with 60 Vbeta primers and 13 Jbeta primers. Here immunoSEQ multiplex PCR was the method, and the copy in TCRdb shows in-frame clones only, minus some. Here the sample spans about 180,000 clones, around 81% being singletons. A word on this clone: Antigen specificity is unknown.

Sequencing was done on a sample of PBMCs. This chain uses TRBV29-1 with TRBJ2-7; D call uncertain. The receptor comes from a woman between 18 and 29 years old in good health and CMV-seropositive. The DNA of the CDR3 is TGCAGCGTTGAAGATCCGGGCGAGCAGTACTTC. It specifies CSVEDPGEQYF.